Each of the 18 T cell receptor beta chains below was sequenced from the same sample in a study of beta chain features in type 1 diabetes. cDNA synthesis used the whole RNA isolate, giving expressed TCRB sequences. Some clones are missing from TCRdb's copy, which holds only in-frame ones; the method was immunoSEQ multiplex PCR. The table has around 450,000 clones, 11% seen once; the top ten hold approximately 0.05%. Sequenced material: naive CD4+ T cells from blood. The receptors shown here come from a woman between 18 and 29 years old in good health.

This clone was seen only a few times. The chain joins TRBV20-1 to TRBJ2-7, with a weak D call TRBD2 (5 bases). V lost 6 bases and J lost 3, with 9 bases in between. The CDR3 length is 11 residues. Germline-derived CDR1 and CDR2 are DFQATT and SNEGSKA (reference sequence). Here the CDR3 DNA reads TGCAGTGCGAGCGGTGGCTACGAGCAGTACGTC. Translated: CSASGGYEQYV.

This clone has only a few counts. The chain joins TRBV10-3 to TRBJ2-1; 7 nucleotides match TRBD1. There are 13 residues in the CDR3. Germline assignment: CDR1 ENHRY and CDR2 SYGVKD. V was clipped by 7 bases and J by 5 bases; unmatched bases: 5. The CDR3 coding sequence is TGTGCCATCACCGAGGGACAGAACAATGAGCAGTTCTTC. This translates into CAITEGQNNEQFF.

A few counts support this clone. The rearrangement links TRBV28 to TRBJ2-5; D is unresolved. Germline V gene data show CDR1 as MDHEN and CDR2 as SYDVKM. The CDR3 runs to 12 residues. The V and J ends lost 6 bases and 4 bases respectively, with 9 bases between them. CDR3: CASRVGPETQYF. CDR3 bases: TGTGCCAGCAGGGTGGGTCCAGAGACCCAGTACTTC.

The gene calls are TRBV19 and TRBJ2-4; TRBD2 is a possible D gene (6 bases). V was clipped by 7 bases and J by 0 bases, with 16 bases between them. Germline V gene lookup returns CDR1 LNHDA and CDR2 SQIVND (reference sequence). The CDR3 has 16 residues. The CDR3 nucleotides are TGTGCCAGTACCCCAGGACTAACTCTAGCCAAAAACATTCAGTACTTC. Its protein product is CASTPGLTLAKNIQYF.

The chain carries TRBV19 and TRBJ2-1; no firm D call. Germline values: CDR1 LNHDA, CDR2 SQIVND (reference sequence). There are 12 residues in the CDR3. Trimming left V 2 bases short and J 9 bases short, with 8 bases between. CDR3 residues: CASSIWGGEQFF. For the CDR3, the DNA is TGTGCCAGTAGTATATGGGGTGGTGAGCAGTTCTTC.

Written as DNA, the CDR3 is TGTGCCAGCAGCTTCCTGGTAGTAGCGGTAGACACCGGGGAGCTGTTTTTT. It yields the protein CASSFLVVAVDTGELFF. This chain uses TRBV5-6 with TRBJ2-2; tentatively, D is TRBD2 (6 bases). This CDR3 region has 17 residues. Per the germline V gene, CDR1 is SGHDT and CDR2 is YYEEEE. Trimming cost V 2 bases and J 3 bases, with 17 bases left between them.

CDR3 amino acids: CASSSPGIAYIQYF. The CDR3 nucleotides are TGTGCCAGCAGCAGCCCAGGGATTGCTTACATTCAGTACTTC. This sequence joins TRBV6-5 and TRBJ2-4, with a tentative D call TRBD1 (5 bases). The length of the CDR3 is 14 residues. Per the germline V gene, CDR1 is MNHEY and CDR2 is SVGAGI. V was shortened by 6 bases and J by 8 bases, with 17 bases between the two germline ends.

The chain has TRBV4-2 and TRBJ1-5, with D possibly TRBD1 on 6 matching bases. The V end lost 0 bases, the J end lost 2 bases, and 17 bases lay between the germline ends. The CDR3 is 18 amino acids. Germline V gene data show CDR1 as LGHNA and CDR2 as YNFKEQ. CDR3 DNA sequence: TGTGCCAGCAGCCAAGATTGGACAGCACTCTTGGGCAATCAGCCCCAGCATTTT. It specifies CASSQDWTALLGNQPQHF.

V is TRBV9 and J is TRBJ2-3, with D possibly being TRBD2 (6 bases). The length of the CDR3 is 14 residues. Trimming pared 7 bases from V and 2 bases from J, leaving 14 bases between. The germline V gene has CDR1 SGDLS and CDR2 YYNGEE. CDR3 nucleotides: TGTGCCAGCTCCCGGACTAAAGACACAGATACGCAGTATTTT. Translating it yields CASSRTKDTDTQYF. The full variable domain, in which reference TRBV9 and TRBJ2-3 provide the parts outside the CDR3, is DSGVTQTPKHLITATGQRVTLRCSPRSGDLSVYWYQQSLDQGLQFLIQYYNGEERAKGNILERFSAQQFPDLHSELNLSSLELGDSALYFCASSRTKDTDTQYFGPGTRLTVL.

The chain recombines TRBV28 with TRBJ1-2; 9 nucleotides align to TRBD1. The CDR3 runs to 16 residues. Per the germline V gene, CDR1 is MDHEN and CDR2 is SYDVKM. Unmatched junction bases numbered 12, after V lost 3 bases and J lost 7 bases. The CDR3 spells CASSFGQGFRFGGYTF. In DNA form, the CDR3 reads TGTGCCAGCAGTTTCGGACAGGGGTTTAGGTTTGGTGGCTACACCTTC.

V and J are TRBV29-1 and TRBJ1-1; 12 bases match TRBD1. The CDR3 loop spans 17 amino acids. Germline V gene sequence: CDR1 SQVTM, CDR2 ANQGSEA. With 7 bases clipped from V and 1 base from J, the junction kept 13 bases outside the gene matches. CDR3 residues: CSAIPWGTGGPNTEAFF. DNA of the CDR3: TGCAGCGCTATACCCTGGGGGACAGGGGGCCCGAACACTGAAGCTTTCTTT. Based on the CDR3 plus reference TRBV29-1 and TRBJ1-1, the full variable domain is SAVISQKPSRDICQRGTSLTIQCQVDSQVTMMFWYRQQPGQSLTLIATANQGSEATYESGFVIDKFPISRPNLTFSTLTVSNMSPEDSSIYLCSAIPWGTGGPNTEAFFGQGTRLTVV.

The table lists this clone with a few counts. Other DNA sequences in the sample encode the same CDR3. This chain links TRBV7-9 with TRBJ1-4; no clear D gene. V dropped 3 bases and J dropped 5 bases, with 7 bases sitting between them. Germline V gene lookup returns CDR1 SEHNR and CDR2 FQNEAQ (reference sequence). This CDR3 is built from 13 residues. The CDR3 region has the DNA TGTGCCAGCAGCTTGGGAGTCAATGAAAAACTGTTTTTT. Translating it yields CASSLGVNEKLFF.

The rearrangement uses TRBV21-1 and TRBJ2-6; the table's D call, TRBD2, has no DNA check behind it. TRBV21-1 represents a pseudogene. CDR3 length: 16 amino acids. Here the CDR3 DNA reads TGTGCCAGCAGCACAACGAGGGTTCCTGGGGCCAACGTCCTGACTTTC. It translates to CASSTTRVPGANVLTF.

The CDR3 protein is CASSPPGSVSVGELFF. In DNA, the CDR3 is TGTGCCAGCAGCCCCCCCGGTAGCGTATCGGTCGGGGAGCTGTTTTTT. The J gene is TRBJ2-2, the V gene TRBV9; a weak D match, TRBD2 (5 bases). Germline assignment: CDR1 SGDLS and CDR2 YYNGEE. Deletions cut 4 bases from V and 7 bases from J, with 20 bases between. This CDR3 spans 16 amino acids.

The chain employs TRBV25-1 and TRBJ1-3, with 7 bases that match TRBD1. This CDR3 spans 13 amino acids. The ends lost 6 bases at V and 3 bases at J; junction bases unmatched: 2. Germline V CDR1 and CDR2: MGHDK, SYGVNS. DNA of the CDR3: TGTGCCAGCAGGACAGGGATTGGAAACACCATATATTTT. It yields the protein CASRTGIGNTIYF. The full variable domain, completed using reference TRBV25-1 and TRBJ1-3, is EADIYQTPRYLVIGTGKKITLECSQTMGHDKMYWYQQDPGMELHLIHYSYGVNSTEKGDLSSESTVSRIRTEHFPLTLESARPSHTSQYLCASRTGIGNTIYFGEGSWLTVV.

This clone was picked up a small number of times. This sequence joins TRBV28 and TRBJ2-7; D ambiguous. The CDR3 is 16 residues long. Germline V gene data show CDR1 as MDHEN and CDR2 as SYDVKM. Trimming took off 3 bases at V and 3 bases at J, with 18 bases between the two ends. The CDR3 sequence is CASSLYLGQLGYEQYV. The CDR3 DNA follows: TGTGCCAGCAGTTTGTACCTGGGTCAGCTTGGCTACGAGCAGTACGTC.

V usage is TRBV9 and J usage is TRBJ2-1; TRBD2 matches at 12 bases. J gave up 6 bases and V 3 bases, and 10 bases lay outside the gene matches. This CDR3 spans 17 amino acids. The germline V gene encodes CDR1 SGDLS and CDR2 YYNGEE. The CDR3 loop reads CASSGINLAGGGNEQFF. CDR3 DNA: TGTGCCAGCAGCGGAATAAATCTAGCGGGAGGGGGCAATGAGCAGTTCTTC.

This clone was seen more than once but under ten times. The V and J genes are TRBV13 and TRBJ2-2, with TRBD2 as a possible D gene (6 bases). Germline CDR1 reads PRHDT; CDR2 reads FYEKMQ (reference sequence). The ends were cut back, 8 bases at V and 2 bases at J, with 18 bases in the middle. This CDR3 contains 16 residues. The CDR3 DNA follows: TGTGCCAGCCGTTCCATCAGCGGGCGAAACACCGGGGAGCTGTTTTTT. As protein: CASRSISGRNTGELFF.